This T cell receptor beta chain is drawn from a study of blood T cell repertoires in COVID-19. Study as a whole: PBMCs, B-cell-depleted T cells, or T cells were the source of the cDNA or gDNA that made up the material.

Only in-frame clones appear in the TCRdb table, and some are missing; sequencing was by immunoSEQ multiplex PCR. The sample lists 9,000 to 13,000 clones; 90% were seen once. The germline gives CDR1 GTSNPN, CDR2 SVGIG (reference sequence). CDR3 length: 14 amino acids. This receptor was identified in a human donor in a cohort sampled during active COVID-19. The sequencing sample was made of peripheral blood. The chain has TRBV30 and TRBJ1-3; TRBD1 agrees at 12 bases. The CDR3, as DNA: TGTGCTGGGGGGACAGGGGGCGGTGGAAACACCATATATTTT. It translates to CAGGTGGGGNTIYF.